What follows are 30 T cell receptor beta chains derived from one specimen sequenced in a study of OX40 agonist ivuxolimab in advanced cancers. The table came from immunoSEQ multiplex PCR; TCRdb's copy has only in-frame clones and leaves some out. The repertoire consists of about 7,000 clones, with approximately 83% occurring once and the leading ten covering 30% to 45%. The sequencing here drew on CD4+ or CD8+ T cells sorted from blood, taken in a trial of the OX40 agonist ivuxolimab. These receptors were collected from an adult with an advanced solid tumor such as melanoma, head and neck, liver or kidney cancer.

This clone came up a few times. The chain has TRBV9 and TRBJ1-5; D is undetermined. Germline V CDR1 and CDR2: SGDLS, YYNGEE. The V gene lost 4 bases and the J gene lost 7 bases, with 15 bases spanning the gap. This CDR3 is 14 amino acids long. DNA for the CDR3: TGTGCCAGCAGCCCTCGACAAATTGGGCAGCCCCAGCATTTT. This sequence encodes CASSPRQIGQPQHF.

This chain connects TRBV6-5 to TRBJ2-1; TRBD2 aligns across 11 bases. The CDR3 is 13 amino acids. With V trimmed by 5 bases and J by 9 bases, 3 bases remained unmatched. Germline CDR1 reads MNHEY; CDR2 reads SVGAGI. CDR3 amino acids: CASSHGTSGEQFF. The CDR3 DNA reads TGTGCCAGCAGTCACGGGACTAGCGGTGAGCAGTTCTTC.

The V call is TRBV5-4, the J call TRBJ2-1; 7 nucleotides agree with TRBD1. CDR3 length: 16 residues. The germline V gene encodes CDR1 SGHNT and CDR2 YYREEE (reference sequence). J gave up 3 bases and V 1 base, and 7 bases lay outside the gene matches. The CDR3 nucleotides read TGTGCCAGCAGCTTGCCGGGACAGAGATTCTACAATGAGCAGTTCTTC. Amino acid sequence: CASSLPGQRFYNEQFF.

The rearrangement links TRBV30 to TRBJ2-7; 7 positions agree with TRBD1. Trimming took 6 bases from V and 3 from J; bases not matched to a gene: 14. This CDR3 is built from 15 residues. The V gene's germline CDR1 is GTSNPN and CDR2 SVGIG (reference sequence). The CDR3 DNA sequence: TGTGCCTGCATAGGAAGGGGGCGCTTCCACTACGAGCAGTACTTC. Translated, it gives CACIGRGRFHYEQYF.

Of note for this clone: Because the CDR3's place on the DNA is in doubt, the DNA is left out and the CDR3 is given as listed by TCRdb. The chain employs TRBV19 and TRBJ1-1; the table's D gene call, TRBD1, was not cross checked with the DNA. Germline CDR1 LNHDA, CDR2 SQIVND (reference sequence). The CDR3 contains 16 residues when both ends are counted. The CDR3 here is CASTVFWQAMNTEAFF.

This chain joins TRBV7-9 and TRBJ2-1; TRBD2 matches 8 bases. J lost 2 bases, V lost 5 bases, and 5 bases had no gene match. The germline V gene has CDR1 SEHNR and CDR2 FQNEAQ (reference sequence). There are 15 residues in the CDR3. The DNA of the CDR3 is TGTGCCAGCAGCGCAGCGGGAGCCCCCTACAATGAGCAGTTCTTC. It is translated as CASSAAGAPYNEQFF. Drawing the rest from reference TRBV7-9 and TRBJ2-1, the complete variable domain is DTGVSQNPRHKITKRGQNVTFRCDPISEHNRLYWYRQTLGQGPEFLTYFQNEAQLEKSRLLSDRFSAERPKGSFSTLEIQRTEQGDSAMYLCASSAAGAPYNEQFFGPGTRLTVL.

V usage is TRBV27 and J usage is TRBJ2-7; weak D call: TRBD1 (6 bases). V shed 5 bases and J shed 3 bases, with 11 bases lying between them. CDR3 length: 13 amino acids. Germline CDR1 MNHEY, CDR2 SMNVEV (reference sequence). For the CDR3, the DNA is TGTGCCAGCAGTACCAGGACAGACTACGAGCAGTACTTC. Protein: CASSTRTDYEQYF.

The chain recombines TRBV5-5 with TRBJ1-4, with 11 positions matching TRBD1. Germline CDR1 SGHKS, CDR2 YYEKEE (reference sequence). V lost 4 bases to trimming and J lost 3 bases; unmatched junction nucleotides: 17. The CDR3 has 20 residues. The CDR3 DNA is TGTGCCAGCAGCCTACCGATATCTCCGGGACAGGGGGTCGCTAATGAAAAACTGTTTTTT. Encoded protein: CASSLPISPGQGVANEKLFF.

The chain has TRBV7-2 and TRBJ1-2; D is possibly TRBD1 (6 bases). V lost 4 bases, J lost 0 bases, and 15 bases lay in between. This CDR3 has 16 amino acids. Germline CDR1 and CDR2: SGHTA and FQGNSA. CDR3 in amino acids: CASSSRGDFTNYGYTF. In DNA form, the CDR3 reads TGTGCCAGCAGCTCGAGGGGGGACTTCACTAACTATGGCTACACCTTC.

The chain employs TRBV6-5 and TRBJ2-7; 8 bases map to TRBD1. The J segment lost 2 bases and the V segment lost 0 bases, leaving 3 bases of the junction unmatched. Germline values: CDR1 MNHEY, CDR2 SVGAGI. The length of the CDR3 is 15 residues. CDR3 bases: TGTGCCAGCAGTTACTCGGACAGGGCAACCTACGAGCAGTACTTC. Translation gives CASSYSDRATYEQYF.

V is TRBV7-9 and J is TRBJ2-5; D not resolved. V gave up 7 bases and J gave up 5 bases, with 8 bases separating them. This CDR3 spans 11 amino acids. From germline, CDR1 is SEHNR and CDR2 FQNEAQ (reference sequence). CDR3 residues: CASTMIETQYF. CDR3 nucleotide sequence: TGTGCCAGCACCATGATTGAGACCCAGTACTTC. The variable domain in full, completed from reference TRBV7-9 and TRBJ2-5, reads DTGVSQNPRHKITKRGQNVTFRCDPISEHNRLYWYRQTLGQGPEFLTYFQNEAQLEKSRLLSDRFSAERPKGSFSTLEIQRTEQGDSAMYLCASTMIETQYFGPGTRLLVL.

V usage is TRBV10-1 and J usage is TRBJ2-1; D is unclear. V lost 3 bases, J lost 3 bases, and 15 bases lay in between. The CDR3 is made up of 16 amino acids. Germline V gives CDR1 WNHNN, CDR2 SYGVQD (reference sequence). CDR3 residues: CASSDVHGRLYNEQFF. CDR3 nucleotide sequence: TGCGCCAGCAGTGATGTGCACGGTCGGCTCTACAATGAGCAGTTCTTC.

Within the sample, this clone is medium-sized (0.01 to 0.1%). As DNA, the CDR3 is TGTGCTAGTGGTGAAGGACTAGCGGGAACCTACGAGCAGTACTTC. Protein: CASGEGLAGTYEQYF. J is TRBJ2-7 and V is TRBV12-5; TRBD2 matches at 12 bases. The germline V gene has CDR1 LGHNT and CDR2 FRNRAP. CDR3 length: 15 amino acids. After removal of 5 bases from V and 2 bases from J, the junction contained 4 bases not matched to a gene. The full variable domain, in which reference TRBV12-5 and TRBJ2-7 provide the parts outside the CDR3, is DARVTQTPRHKVTEMGQEVTMRCQPILGHNTVFWYRQTMMQGLELLAYFRNRAPLDDSGMPKDRFSAEMPDATLATLKIQPSEPRDSAVYFCASGEGLAGTYEQYFGPGTRLTVT.

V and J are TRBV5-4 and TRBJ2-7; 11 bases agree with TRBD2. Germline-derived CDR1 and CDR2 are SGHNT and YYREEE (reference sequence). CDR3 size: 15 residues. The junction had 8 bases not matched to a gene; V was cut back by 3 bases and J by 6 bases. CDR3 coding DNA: TGTGCCAGCAGCTCTTGGACTAGCGGGTTACCCGAGCAGTACTTC. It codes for CASSSWTSGLPEQYF.

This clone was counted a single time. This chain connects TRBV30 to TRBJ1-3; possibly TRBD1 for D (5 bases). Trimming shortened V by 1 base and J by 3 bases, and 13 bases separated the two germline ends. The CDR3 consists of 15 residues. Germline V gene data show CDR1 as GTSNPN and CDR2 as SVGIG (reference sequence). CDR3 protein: CAWSGLGAFGNTIYF. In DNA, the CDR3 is TGTGCCTGGAGTGGATTAGGGGCCTTTGGAAACACCATATATTTT.

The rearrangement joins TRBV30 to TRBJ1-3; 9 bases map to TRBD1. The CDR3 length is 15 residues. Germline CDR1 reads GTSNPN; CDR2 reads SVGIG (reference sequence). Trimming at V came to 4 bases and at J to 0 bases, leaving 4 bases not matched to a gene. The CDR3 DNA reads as TGTGCCTGGACCGGACAGGGGAACTCTGGAAACACCATATATTTT. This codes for CAWTGQGNSGNTIYF.

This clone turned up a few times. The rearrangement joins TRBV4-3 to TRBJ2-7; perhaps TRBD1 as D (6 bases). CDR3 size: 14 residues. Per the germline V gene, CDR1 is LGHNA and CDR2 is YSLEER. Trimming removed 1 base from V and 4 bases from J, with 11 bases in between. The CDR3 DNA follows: TGCGCCAGCAGCCAAGGAACAGGGCGGTACGAGCAGTACTTC. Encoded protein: CASSQGTGRYEQYF.

CDR3: CASSLFGTTNEKLFF. The CDR3 DNA reads TGTGCCAGCAGTCTGTTCGGGACAACTAATGAAAAACTGTTTTTT. The chain uses TRBV28 and TRBJ1-4; D uncertain. CDR1 MDHEN and CDR2 SYDVKM come from the germline V gene. The ends were cut back, 5 bases at V and 0 bases at J, with 10 bases in the middle. The CDR3 sequence is 15 residues long.

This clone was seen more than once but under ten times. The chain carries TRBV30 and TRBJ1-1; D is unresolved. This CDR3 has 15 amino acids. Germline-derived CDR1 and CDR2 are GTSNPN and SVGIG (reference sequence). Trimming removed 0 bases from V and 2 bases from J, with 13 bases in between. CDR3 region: CAWSVGVGLNTEAFF. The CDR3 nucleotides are TGTGCCTGGAGTGTTGGAGTGGGCCTTAACACTGAAGCTTTCTTT.

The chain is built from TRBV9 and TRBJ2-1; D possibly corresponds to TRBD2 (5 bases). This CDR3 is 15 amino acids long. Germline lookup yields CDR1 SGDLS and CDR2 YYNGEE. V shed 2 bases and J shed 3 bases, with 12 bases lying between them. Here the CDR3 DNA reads TGTGCCAGCAGCGTCGCAGCGGCCCTCTACAATGAGCAGTTCTTC. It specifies CASSVAAALYNEQFF.

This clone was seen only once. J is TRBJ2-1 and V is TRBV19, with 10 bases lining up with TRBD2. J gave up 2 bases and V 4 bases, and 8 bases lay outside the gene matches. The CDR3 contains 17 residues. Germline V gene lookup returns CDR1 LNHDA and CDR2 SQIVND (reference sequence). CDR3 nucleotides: TGTGCCAGTAGTAATTCACTAGCGGGGCCCACCTACAATGAGCAGTTCTTC. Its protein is CASSNSLAGPTYNEQFF.

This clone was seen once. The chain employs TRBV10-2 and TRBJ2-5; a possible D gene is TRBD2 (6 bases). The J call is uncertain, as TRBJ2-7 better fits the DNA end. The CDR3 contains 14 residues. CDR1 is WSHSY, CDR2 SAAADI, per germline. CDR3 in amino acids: CASSEGGTPYEQYF. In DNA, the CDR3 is TGCGCCAGCAGTGAGGGGGGGACCCCCTACGAGCAGTACTTC.

CDR3 region: CASRSEGTGNQPQHF. The CDR3 DNA reads TGTGCCAGCCGCTCGGAAGGGACAGGGAACCAGCCCCAGCATTTT. The chain recombines TRBV10-3 with TRBJ1-5; 9 bases are a match to TRBD1. This CDR3 region has 15 residues. From germline, CDR1 is ENHRY and CDR2 SYGVKD. Trimming removed 10 bases from V and 7 bases from J; junction bases left unmatched: 14.

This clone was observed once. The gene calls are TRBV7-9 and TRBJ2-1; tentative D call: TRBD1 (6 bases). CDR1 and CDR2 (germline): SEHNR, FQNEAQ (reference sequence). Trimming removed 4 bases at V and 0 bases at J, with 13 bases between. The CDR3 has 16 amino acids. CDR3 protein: CASSSIFRGSYNEQFF. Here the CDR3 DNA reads TGTGCCAGCAGCTCCATATTCAGGGGCTCCTACAATGAGCAGTTCTTC. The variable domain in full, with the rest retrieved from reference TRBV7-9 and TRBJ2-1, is DTGVSQNPRHKITKRGQNVTFRCDPISEHNRLYWYRQTLGQGPEFLTYFQNEAQLEKSRLLSDRFSAERPKGSFSTLEIQRTEQGDSAMYLCASSSIFRGSYNEQFFGPGTRLTVL.

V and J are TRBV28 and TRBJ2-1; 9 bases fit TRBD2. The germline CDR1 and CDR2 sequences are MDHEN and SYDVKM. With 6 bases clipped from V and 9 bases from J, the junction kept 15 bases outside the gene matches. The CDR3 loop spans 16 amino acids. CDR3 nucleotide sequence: TGTGCCAGCAGGTCCAGACTAGCGGCGAACAGGGCTGAGCAGTTCTTC. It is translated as CASRSRLAANRAEQFF.

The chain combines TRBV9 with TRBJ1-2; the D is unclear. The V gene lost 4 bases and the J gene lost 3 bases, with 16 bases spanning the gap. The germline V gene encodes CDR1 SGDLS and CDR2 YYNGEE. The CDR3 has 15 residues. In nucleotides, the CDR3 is TGTGCCAGCAGCCTCGAAGCCGGGTCCCACTATGGCTACACCTTC. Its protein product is CASSLEAGSHYGYTF.

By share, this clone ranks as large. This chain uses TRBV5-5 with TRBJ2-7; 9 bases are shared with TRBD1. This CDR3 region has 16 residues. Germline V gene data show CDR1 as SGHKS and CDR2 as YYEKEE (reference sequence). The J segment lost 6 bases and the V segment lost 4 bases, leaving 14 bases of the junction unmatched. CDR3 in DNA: TGTGCCAGCAGCGACCCGGGACAGGGCTTTTTGGGCGAGCAGTACTTC. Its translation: CASSDPGQGFLGEQYF.

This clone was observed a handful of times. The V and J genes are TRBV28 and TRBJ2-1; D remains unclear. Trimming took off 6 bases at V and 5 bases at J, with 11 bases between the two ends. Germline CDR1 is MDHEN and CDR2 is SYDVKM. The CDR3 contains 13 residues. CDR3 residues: CASRWGINNEQFF. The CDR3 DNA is TGTGCCAGCAGATGGGGTATCAACAATGAGCAGTTCTTC.

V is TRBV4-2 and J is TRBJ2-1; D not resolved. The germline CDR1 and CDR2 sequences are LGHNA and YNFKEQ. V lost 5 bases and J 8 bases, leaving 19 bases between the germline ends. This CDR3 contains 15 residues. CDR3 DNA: TGTGCCAGCAGCGAAACGCGATCGCGGTTCGATGAGCAGTTCTTC. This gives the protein CASSETRSRFDEQFF.

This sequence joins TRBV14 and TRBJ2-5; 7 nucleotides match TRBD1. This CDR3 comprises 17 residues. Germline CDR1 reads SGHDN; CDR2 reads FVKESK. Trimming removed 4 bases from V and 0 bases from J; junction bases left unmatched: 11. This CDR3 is CASSLKDRDVYQETQYF. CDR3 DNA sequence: TGTGCCAGCAGCCTGAAAGACAGGGACGTTTACCAAGAGACCCAGTACTTC.